This T cell receptor beta chain was obtained from a study of cytomegalovirus exposure and HLA in healthy donors. Study-level findings and limits: The authors considered a cluster of highly shared sequence variants likely to be a sequencing artifact. Previous analysis showed most TCR beta V segments were productive about 87% or about 30% of the time.

PCR used 60 Vbeta primers and 13 Jbeta primers. Here immunoSEQ multiplex PCR was the method, and the copy in TCRdb shows in-frame clones only, minus some. The table shows some 170,000 clones, with 60% to 75% occurring only once. The V and J ends lost 3 bases and 7 bases, in that order; junction bases with no gene match: 3. The CDR3 covers 14 residues. CDR1 and CDR2 (germline): SGHNT, YYREEE (reference sequence). A remark on this clone: Antigen unknown.

This rearrangement joins TRBV5-4 to TRBJ2-2, with 10 nucleotides matching TRBD1. The origin of this receptor is a woman between 45 and 60 years old in good health and CMV-seropositive. Material: PBMCs. CDR3 in amino acids: CASSSRTGGGELFF. CDR3 coding DNA: TGTGCCAGCAGCTCTCGGACAGGGGGCGGGGAGCTGTTTTTT.